The following is a T cell receptor (beta chain) sequence with its context. Its antigen is currently unknown. The authors ran a second PCR of roughly 6 to 12 cycles using a sample-barcoded 5' primer and a J-beta primer mix. TCRdb reprocessed the 5' RACE reads with MiXCR, giving one entry per CDR3 protein. The sample carries about 1,400,000 distinct CDR3 sequences, approximately 38% recorded once. This record comes from a study of blood T cells in healthy people across ages. Study findings and constraints: The long-lived group displayed more naive CD4+ cells, plus higher diversity, than the aged donors did.

In germline, CDR1 is MDHEN, CDR2 SYDVKM. With 2 bases removed from V and 3 bases from J, the gap between germline ends came to 14 bases. This CDR3 contains 15 residues. The chain recombines TRBV28 with TRBJ2-7; D gene ambiguous. Sample: blood. This clonotype originated in a woman aged 18-35 years in good health. The CDR3 DNA reads TGTGCCAGCAGTTTAGCAGTAGTATCGTACTACGAGCAGTACTTC. Encoded protein: CASSLAVVSYYEQYF.